One and the same sample provided the 5 T cell receptor beta chains below, sequenced in a study of cytomegalovirus exposure and HLA in healthy donors (dated by TCRdb to about 2017). Library preparation used the immunoSEQ multiplex PCR assay. For the multiplex PCR, a mixture combining 60 forward primers for TCR Vbeta segments and 13 reverse primers for TCR Jbeta segments was used. The table was pulled from immuneACCESS by TCRdb, which kept in-frame rearrangements only. Such tables lose some clones; where checked, under half of the loss comes from unresolved V genes, and the rest has no known cause. A total of 250,000 to 350,000 clones appear in this sample, roughly 88% of them only once. Roughly 4% of the sample belongs to the ten largest clones. The sequenced material came from PBMCs. Source of these receptors: a man in his forties in good health and CMV-seropositive.

This chain links TRBV30 with TRBJ2-1, with TRBD1 matching 7 bases. The CDR3 contains 17 residues. Germline CDR1 reads GTSNPN; CDR2 reads SVGIG (reference sequence). J was trimmed by 12 bases and V by 0 bases; bases with no gene match: 20. In nucleotides, the CDR3 is TGTGCCTGGAGTGTAGTACAGGGGCGCCTTTTCCTTCAAGGGCAGTTCTTC. As protein: CAWSVVQGRLFLQGQFF.

Comment on this clone: This specimen includes other DNA sequences encoding the same CDR3. V usage is TRBV5-1 and J usage is TRBJ2-7, with D tentatively TRBD2 (5 bases). The germline V gene encodes CDR1 SGHRS and CDR2 YFSETQ. The CDR3 is 14 amino acids. V was cut by 0 bases and J by 0 bases, with 7 bases left in between. In DNA, the CDR3 is TGCGCCAGCAGCTTGGGCGGAGGCTCCTACGAGCAGTACTTC. It yields the protein CASSLGGGSYEQYF.

This chain links TRBV12-5 with TRBJ1-2; D perhaps matches TRBD1 (5 bases). Germline lookup yields CDR1 LGHNT and CDR2 FRNRAP. The CDR3 is 14 residues long. Trimming removed 5 bases from V and 1 base from J, with 11 bases in between. CDR3 nucleotide sequence: TGTGCTAGTGGTCGGGGGGACTTTAACTATGGCTACACCTTC. Protein: CASGRGDFNYGYTF.

The chain joins TRBV19 to TRBJ1-4; D ambiguous. The germline V gene has CDR1 LNHDA and CDR2 SQIVND (reference sequence). CDR3 length: 12 residues. Trimming stripped 3 bases from V and 6 bases from J, with 5 bases between. This CDR3 is CASSIGYEKLFF. Written as DNA, the CDR3 is TGTGCCAGTAGTATTGGCTATGAAAAACTGTTTTTT. The whole variable domain, filled in from reference TRBV19 and TRBJ1-4, reads DGGITQSPKYLFRKEGQNVTLSCEQNLNHDAMYWYRQDPGQGLRLIYYSQIVNDFQKGDIAEGYSVSREKKESFPLTVTSAQKNPTAFYLCASSIGYEKLFFGSGTQLSVL.

The rearrangement links TRBV2 to TRBJ2-2, with D possibly matching TRBD1 (5 bases). The CDR3 spans 14 residues. The V gene's germline CDR1 is SNHLY and CDR2 FYNNEI. Trimming left V 7 bases short and J 2 bases short, with 11 bases between. The CDR3 region is CASIRQLNTGELFF. The CDR3 DNA sequence: TGTGCCAGCATTCGACAGCTAAACACCGGGGAGCTGTTTTTT.